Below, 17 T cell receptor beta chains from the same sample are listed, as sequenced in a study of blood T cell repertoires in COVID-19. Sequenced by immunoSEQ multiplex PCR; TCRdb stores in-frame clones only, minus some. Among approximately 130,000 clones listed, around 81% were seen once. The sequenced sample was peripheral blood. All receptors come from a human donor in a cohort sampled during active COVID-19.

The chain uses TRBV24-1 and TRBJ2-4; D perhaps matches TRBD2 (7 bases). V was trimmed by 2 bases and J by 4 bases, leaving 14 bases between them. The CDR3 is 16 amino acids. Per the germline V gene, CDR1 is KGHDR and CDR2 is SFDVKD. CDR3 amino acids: CATSDSMGGRKNIQYF. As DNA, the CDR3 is TGTGCCACCAGTGATTCCATGGGGGGGCGTAAAAACATTCAGTACTTC.

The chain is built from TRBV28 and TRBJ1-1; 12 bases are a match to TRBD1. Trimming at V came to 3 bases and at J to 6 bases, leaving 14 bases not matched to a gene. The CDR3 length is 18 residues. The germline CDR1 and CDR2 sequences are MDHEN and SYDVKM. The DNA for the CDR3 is TGTGCCAGCAGTTTGCAAAACCGGGACAGGGGGCGAGTCCCTGAAGCTTTCTTT. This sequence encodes CASSLQNRDRGRVPEAFF. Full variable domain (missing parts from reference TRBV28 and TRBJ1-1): DVKVTQSSRYLVKRTGEKVFLECVQDMDHENMFWYRQDPGLGLRLIYFSYDVKMKEKGDIPEGYSVSREKKERFSLILESASTNQTSMYLCASSLQNRDRGRVPEAFFGQGTRLTVV.

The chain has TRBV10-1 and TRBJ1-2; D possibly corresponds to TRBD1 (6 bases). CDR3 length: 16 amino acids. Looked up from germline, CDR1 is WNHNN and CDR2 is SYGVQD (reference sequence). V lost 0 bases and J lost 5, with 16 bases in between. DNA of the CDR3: TGCGCCAGCAGTGAGTCGCGGGGGCGAGTCGGATATGGCTACACCTTC. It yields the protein CASSESRGRVGYGYTF.

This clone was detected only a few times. The CDR3, as DNA: TGTGCCAGCAGCTTGGGGGCTTCCAAAAACATTCAGTACTTC. This codes for CASSLGASKNIQYF. This sequence joins TRBV5-6 and TRBJ2-4; D gene ambiguous. V was trimmed by 0 bases and J by 2 bases, leaving 6 bases between them. Germline V CDR1 and CDR2: SGHDT, YYEEEE. The CDR3 is made up of 14 amino acids.

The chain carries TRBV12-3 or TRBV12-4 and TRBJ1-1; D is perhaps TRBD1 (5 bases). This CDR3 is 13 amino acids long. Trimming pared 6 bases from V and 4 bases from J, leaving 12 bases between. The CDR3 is CASRMTVTTEAFF. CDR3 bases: TGTGCCAGCAGGATGACAGTAACCACTGAAGCTTTCTTT.

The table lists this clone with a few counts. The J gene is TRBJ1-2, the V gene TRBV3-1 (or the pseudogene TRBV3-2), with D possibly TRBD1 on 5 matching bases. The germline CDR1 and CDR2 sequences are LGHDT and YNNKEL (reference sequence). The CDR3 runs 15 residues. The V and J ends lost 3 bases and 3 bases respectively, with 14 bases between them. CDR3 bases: TGTGCCAGCAGCCACCTAGGGGAGGAATACTATGGCTACACCTTC. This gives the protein CASSHLGEEYYGYTF.

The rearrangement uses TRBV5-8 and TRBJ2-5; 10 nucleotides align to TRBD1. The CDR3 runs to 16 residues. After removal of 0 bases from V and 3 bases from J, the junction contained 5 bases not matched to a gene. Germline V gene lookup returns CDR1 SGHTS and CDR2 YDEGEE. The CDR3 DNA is TGTGCCAGCAGCTTGGGACAGGGGGCAGGAAAAGAGACCCAGTACTTC. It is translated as CASSLGQGAGKETQYF.

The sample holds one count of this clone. DNA for the CDR3: TGTGCCAGCGGAAGGACAGGGGACTACGAGCAGTACTTC. It encodes CASGRTGDYEQYF. The chain joins TRBV2 to TRBJ2-7; 9 positions match TRBD1. Germline V gene data show CDR1 as SNHLY and CDR2 as FYNNEI. The CDR3 extends over 13 amino acids. J was trimmed by 3 bases and V by 8 bases; bases with no gene match: 5.

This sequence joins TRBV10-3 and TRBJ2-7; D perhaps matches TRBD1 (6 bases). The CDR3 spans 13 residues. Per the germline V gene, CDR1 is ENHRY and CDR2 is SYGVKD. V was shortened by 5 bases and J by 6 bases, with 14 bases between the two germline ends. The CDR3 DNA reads TGTGCCATCAGTCCAACAGGGAATGGCGAGCAGTACTTC. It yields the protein CAISPTGNGEQYF.

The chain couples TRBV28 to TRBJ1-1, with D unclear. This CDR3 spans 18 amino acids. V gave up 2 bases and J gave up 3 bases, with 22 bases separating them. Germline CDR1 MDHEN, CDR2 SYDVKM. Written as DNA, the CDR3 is TGTGCCAGCAGTTTAACCGGCCGACGGCGGTTCTTGGACACTGAAGCTTTCTTT. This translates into CASSLTGRRRFLDTEAFF.

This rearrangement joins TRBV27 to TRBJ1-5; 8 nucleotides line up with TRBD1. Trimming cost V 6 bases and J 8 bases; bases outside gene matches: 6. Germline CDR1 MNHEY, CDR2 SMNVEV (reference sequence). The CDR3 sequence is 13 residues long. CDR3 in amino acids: CASRSLQGEPQHF. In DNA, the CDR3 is TGTGCCAGCAGGTCCCTACAGGGGGAGCCCCAGCATTTT.

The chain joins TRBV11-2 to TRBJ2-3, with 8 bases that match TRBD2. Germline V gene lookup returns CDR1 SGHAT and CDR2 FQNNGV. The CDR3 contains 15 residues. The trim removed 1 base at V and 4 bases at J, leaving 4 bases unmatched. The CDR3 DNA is TGTGCCAGCAGCTTAGTGCGGGGGGTTGCAGATACGCAGTATTTT. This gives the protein CASSLVRGVADTQYF.

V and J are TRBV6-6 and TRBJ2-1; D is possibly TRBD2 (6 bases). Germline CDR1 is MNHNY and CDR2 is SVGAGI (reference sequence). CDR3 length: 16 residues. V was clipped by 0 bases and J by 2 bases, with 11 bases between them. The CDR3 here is CASSYSRRGTYNEQFF. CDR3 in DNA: TGTGCCAGCAGTTACTCACGGCGGGGCACCTACAATGAGCAGTTCTTC.

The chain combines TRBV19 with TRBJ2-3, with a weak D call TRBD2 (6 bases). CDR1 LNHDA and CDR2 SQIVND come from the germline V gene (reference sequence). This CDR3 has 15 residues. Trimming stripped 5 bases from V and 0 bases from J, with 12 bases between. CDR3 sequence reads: CASSSGLVSTDTQYF. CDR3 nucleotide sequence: TGTGCCAGTAGTTCGGGACTGGTCAGCACAGATACGCAGTATTTT.

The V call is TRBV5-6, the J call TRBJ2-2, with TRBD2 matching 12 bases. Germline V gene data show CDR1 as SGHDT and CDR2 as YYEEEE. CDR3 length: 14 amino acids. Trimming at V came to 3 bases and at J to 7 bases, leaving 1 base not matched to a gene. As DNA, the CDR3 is TGTGCCAGCAGCTCGGGACTAGCGGGCGGGGAGCTGTTTTTT. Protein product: CASSSGLAGGELFF. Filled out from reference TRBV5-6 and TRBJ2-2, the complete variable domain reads DAGVTQSPTHLIKTRGQQVTLRCSPKSGHDTVSWYQQALGQGPQFIFQYYEEEERQRGNFPDRFSGHQFPNYSSELNVNALLLGDSALYLCASSSGLAGGELFFGEGSRLTVL.

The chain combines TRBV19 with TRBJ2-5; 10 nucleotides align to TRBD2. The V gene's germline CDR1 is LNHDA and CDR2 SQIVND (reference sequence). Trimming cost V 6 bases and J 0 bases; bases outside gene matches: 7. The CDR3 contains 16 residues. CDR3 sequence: CASRNSGGLNQETQYF. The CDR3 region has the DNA TGTGCCAGTAGGAATAGCGGGGGGCTTAACCAAGAGACCCAGTACTTC.

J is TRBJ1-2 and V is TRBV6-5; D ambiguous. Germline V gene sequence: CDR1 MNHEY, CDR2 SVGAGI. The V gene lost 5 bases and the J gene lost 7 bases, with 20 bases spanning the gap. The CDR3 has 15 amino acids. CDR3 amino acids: CASSRTPQTPGGYTF. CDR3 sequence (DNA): TGTGCCAGCAGTAGAACCCCCCAGACTCCGGGTGGCTACACCTTC.